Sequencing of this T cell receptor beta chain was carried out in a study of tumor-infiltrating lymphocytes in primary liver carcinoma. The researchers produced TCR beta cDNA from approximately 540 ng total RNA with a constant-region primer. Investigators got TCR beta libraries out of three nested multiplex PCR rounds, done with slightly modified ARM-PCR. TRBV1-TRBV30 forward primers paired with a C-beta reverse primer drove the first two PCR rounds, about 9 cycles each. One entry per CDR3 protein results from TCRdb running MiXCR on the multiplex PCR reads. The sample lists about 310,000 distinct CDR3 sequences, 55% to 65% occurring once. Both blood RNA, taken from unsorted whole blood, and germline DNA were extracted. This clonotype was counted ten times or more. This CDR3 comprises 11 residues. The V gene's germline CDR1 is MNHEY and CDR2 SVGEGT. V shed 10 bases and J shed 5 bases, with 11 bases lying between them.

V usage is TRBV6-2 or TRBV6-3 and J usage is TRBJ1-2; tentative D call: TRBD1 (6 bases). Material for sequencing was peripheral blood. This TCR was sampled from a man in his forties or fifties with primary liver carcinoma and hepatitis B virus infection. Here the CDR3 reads CATDRGYGYTF. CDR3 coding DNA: TGTGCCACGGATAGGGGGTATGGCTACACCTTC.